The 16 T cell receptor beta chains listed next were all sequenced from one sample in a study of somatic mutations in cytotoxic T cells in rheumatoid arthritis. Repertoires were generated with immunoSEQ multiplex PCR, while TCRdb's copy carries only in-frame clones and drops some. The sample shows 3,000 to 3,500 clones, around four fifths of them seen only once. Sequenced sample: CD8+ T cells sorted from blood. Source of these receptors: a man aged 50-60 years with rheumatoid arthritis.

The rearrangement links TRBV7-8 to TRBJ2-1; 9 bases match TRBD2. J lost 4 bases, V lost 6 bases, and 10 bases had no gene match. This CDR3 contains 16 residues. CDR1 and CDR2 from the germline V gene are SGHVS and FQNEAQ. In nucleotides, the CDR3 is TGTGCCAGCAGTCTTAGTGTTACTAGCGGGTACAATGAGCAGTTCTTC. Translating it yields CASSLSVTSGYNEQFF. Full variable domain (missing parts from reference TRBV7-8 and TRBJ2-1): GAGVSQSPRYKVAKRGQDVALRCDPISGHVSLFWYQQALGQGPEFLTYFQNEAQLDKSGLPSDRFFAERPEGSVSTLKIQRTQQEDSAVYLCASSLSVTSGYNEQFFGPGTRLTVL.

This clone is categorized as medium-sized. The chain is built from TRBV28 and TRBJ1-5; perhaps TRBD1 as D (6 bases). Trimming took off 6 bases at V and 0 bases at J, with 15 bases between the two ends. The germline gives CDR1 MDHEN, CDR2 SYDVKM. This CDR3 is built from 16 residues. In DNA, the CDR3 is TGTGCCAGCAGACTCCCGGGACAATATAGCAATCAGCCCCAGCATTTT. This sequence encodes CASRLPGQYSNQPQHF.

The rearrangement uses TRBV11-3 and TRBJ2-2, with TRBD1 as a possible D gene (6 bases). V lost 4 bases and J lost 4, with 16 bases in between. CDR1 and CDR2 from the germline V gene are SGHNT and YENEEA. The CDR3 is made up of 16 amino acids. The CDR3 loop reads CASSSPREDSTGELFF. The DNA of the CDR3 is TGTGCCAGCAGCTCCCCCCGTGAGGACAGCACCGGGGAGCTGTTTTTT.

The chain employs TRBV7-6 and TRBJ2-7; no clear D gene. The CDR3 covers 15 residues. The germline V gene encodes CDR1 SGHVS and CDR2 FNYEAQ. V was clipped by 1 base and J by 2 bases, with 12 bases between them. The CDR3 sequence is CASSLGQGFTYEQYF. The CDR3 DNA is TGTGCCAGCAGCTTAGGACAAGGATTTACCTACGAGCAGTACTTC. The entire variable domain, with the rest obtained from reference TRBV7-6 and TRBJ2-7, is as follows: GAGVSQSPRYKVTKRGQDVALRCDPISGHVSLYWYRQALGQGPEFLTYFNYEAQQDKSGLPNDRFSAERPEGSISTLTIQRTEQRDSAMYRCASSLGQGFTYEQYFGPGTRLTVT.

The rearrangement joins TRBV28 to TRBJ2-3; D possibly corresponds to TRBD1 (6 bases). The CDR3 spans 16 residues. Trimming shortened V by 7 bases and J by 2 bases, and 19 bases separated the two germline ends. Germline V gene lookup returns CDR1 MDHEN and CDR2 SYDVKM. The chain's CDR3 is CASTSLFRGNTDTQYF. In nucleotides, the CDR3 is TGTGCCAGCACTTCGCTGTTTAGGGGGAACACAGATACGCAGTATTTT.

The chain recombines TRBV7-9 with TRBJ1-1; 12 positions agree with TRBD1. This CDR3 has 16 residues. J was trimmed by 0 bases and V by 4 bases; bases with no gene match: 3. Germline V gene data show CDR1 as SEHNR and CDR2 as FQNEAQ (reference sequence). For the CDR3, the DNA is TGTGCCAGCAGCTGGGACAGGGGGCCTATGAACACTGAAGCTTTCTTT. It encodes CASSWDRGPMNTEAFF.

The chain uses TRBV9 and TRBJ1-2, with D hard to call. Germline values: CDR1 SGDLS, CDR2 YYNGEE. V lost 0 bases, J lost 2 bases, and 11 bases lay in between. The CDR3 runs to 15 residues. The CDR3 loop reads CASSVDVSWNYGYTF. The CDR3 coding sequence is TGTGCCAGCAGCGTAGACGTGAGCTGGAACTATGGCTACACCTTC. Supplemented by reference TRBV9 and TRBJ1-2, the full variable domain reads DSGVTQTPKHLITATGQRVTLRCSPRSGDLSVYWYQQSLDQGLQFLIQYYNGEERAKGNILERFSAQQFPDLHSELNLSSLELGDSALYFCASSVDVSWNYGYTFGSGTRLTVV.

The rearrangement joins TRBV7-9 to TRBJ2-1, with 13 nucleotides matching TRBD2. Germline assignment: CDR1 SEHNR and CDR2 FQNEAQ (reference sequence). V shed 5 bases and J 0 bases; nucleotides not matched to a gene: 7. The CDR3 sequence is 18 residues long. CDR3 in DNA: TGTGCCAGCAGCCTCTTGACTAGCGGGAGGAGCTCCTACAATGAGCAGTTCTTC. This translates into CASSLLTSGRSSYNEQFF.

The chain joins TRBV7-9 to TRBJ1-2; D gene uncertain. The ends were cut back, 1 base at V and 6 bases at J, with 9 bases in the middle. This CDR3 comprises 13 residues. Germline CDR1 SEHNR, CDR2 FQNEAQ (reference sequence). CDR3 amino acids: CASSLEEGDGYTF. CDR3 nucleotides: TGTGCCAGCAGCTTAGAGGAGGGTGATGGCTACACCTTC. The variable domain in full, with the rest retrieved from reference TRBV7-9 and TRBJ1-2, is DTGVSQNPRHKITKRGQNVTFRCDPISEHNRLYWYRQTLGQGPEFLTYFQNEAQLEKSRLLSDRFSAERPKGSFSTLEIQRTEQGDSAMYLCASSLEEGDGYTFGSGTRLTVV.

V gene TRBV9 combines with J gene TRBJ2-7, with TRBD2 as a possible D gene (6 bases). The CDR3 totals 16 residues. The V end lost 0 bases, the J end lost 7 bases, and 20 bases lay between the germline ends. CDR1 is SGDLS and CDR2 is YYNGEE in the germline V gene. The CDR3 bases are TGTGCCAGCAGCGTAGGACAAGGCGGGGACGTAGAGGAGCAGTACTTC. Protein product: CASSVGQGGDVEEQYF.

The J gene is TRBJ2-7, the V gene TRBV11-1; 9 bases fit TRBD2. This CDR3 has 16 residues. V trimming: 3 bases; J trimming: 0 bases; junction bases outside the gene matches: 6. Germline CDR1 and CDR2: SGHAT and FQDESV (reference sequence). The CDR3 here is CASSLISGRSSYEQYF. The CDR3 nucleotides are TGTGCCAGCAGCTTGATTAGCGGGAGAAGCTCCTACGAGCAGTACTTC.

This chain links TRBV2 with TRBJ1-5, with TRBD1 as a possible D gene (6 bases). The CDR3 runs to 15 residues. Germline V gene sequence: CDR1 SNHLY, CDR2 FYNNEI. V lost 6 bases and J 0 bases, leaving 12 bases between the germline ends. The chain's CDR3 is CASRTGPYSNQPQHF. The CDR3 DNA follows: TGTGCCAGCAGGACAGGACCTTATAGCAATCAGCCCCAGCATTTT. Using reference TRBV2 and TRBJ1-5 for the parts outside the CDR3, the full variable domain is EPEVTQTPSHQVTQMGQEVILRCVPISNHLYFYWYRQILGQKVEFLVSFYNNEISEKSEIFDDQFSVERPDGSNFTLKIRSTKLEDSAMYFCASRTGPYSNQPQHFGDGTRLSIL.

The chain recombines TRBV2 with TRBJ1-1, with D hard to call. From germline, CDR1 is SNHLY and CDR2 FYNNEI. The CDR3 is 11 residues long. Trimming left V 7 bases short and J 8 bases short, with 11 bases between. CDR3 sequence: CASTLRIEAFF. As DNA, the CDR3 is TGTGCCAGCACCTTGAGGATAGAAGCTTTCTTT.

The CDR3 sequence: CASTSSGAGANVLTF. The DNA of the CDR3 is TGTGCCAGTACGTCGTCAGGGGCTGGGGCCAACGTCCTGACTTTC. The gene calls are TRBV19 and TRBJ2-6; the D gene is possibly TRBD1 (6 bases). Between the trimmed V and J ends, which lost 7 bases and 2 bases, there was a span of 12 bases. The germline gives CDR1 LNHDA, CDR2 SQIVND (reference sequence). CDR3 length: 15 amino acids.

This clone was counted once. This sequence joins TRBV5-6 and TRBJ1-1; D is possibly TRBD1 (6 bases). V gave up 5 bases and J gave up 7 bases, with 18 bases separating them. The germline gives CDR1 SGHDT, CDR2 YYEEEE. CDR3 length: 14 amino acids. Here the CDR3 reads CASRTGADSREAFF. The CDR3 DNA sequence: TGTGCCAGCAGGACAGGAGCCGACAGCCGTGAAGCTTTCTTT.

The chain is built from TRBV6-5 and TRBJ1-1, with D unclear. The CDR3 covers 12 residues. V was shortened by 5 bases and J by 2 bases, with 6 bases between the two germline ends. Per the germline V gene, CDR1 is MNHEY and CDR2 is SVGAGI. The CDR3 is CASSTVNTEAFF. In nucleotides, the CDR3 is TGTGCCAGCAGTACAGTTAACACTGAAGCTTTCTTT.